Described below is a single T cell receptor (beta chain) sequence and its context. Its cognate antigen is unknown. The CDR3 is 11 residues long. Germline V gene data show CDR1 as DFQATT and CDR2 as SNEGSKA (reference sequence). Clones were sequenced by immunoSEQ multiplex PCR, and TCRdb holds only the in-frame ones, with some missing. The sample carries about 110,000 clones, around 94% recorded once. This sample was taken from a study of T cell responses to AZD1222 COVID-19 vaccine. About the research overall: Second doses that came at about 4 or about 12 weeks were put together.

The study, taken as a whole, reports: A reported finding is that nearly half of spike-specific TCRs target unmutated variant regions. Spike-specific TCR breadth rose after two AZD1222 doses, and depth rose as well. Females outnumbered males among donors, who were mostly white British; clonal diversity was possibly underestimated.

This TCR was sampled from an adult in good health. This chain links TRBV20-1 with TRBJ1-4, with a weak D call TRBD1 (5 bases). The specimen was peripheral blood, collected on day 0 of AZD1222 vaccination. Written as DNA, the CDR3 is TGCAGCGTCAGGGTTGGGGAAAAACTGTTTTTT. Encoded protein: CSVRVGEKLFF.